Listed below are T cell receptor beta chains from one sample, sequenced in a study of T cell repertoires in cytomegalovirus infection. MiXCR was run by TCRdb on the reads, yielding one entry per CDR3 protein. The sample records 35,000 to 55,000 distinct CDR3 sequences, around 21% being singletons. Their target antigens are unknown. The specimen was CD8+ T cells from cultured PBMCs, collected from culture after CMV antigen stimulation. These receptor sequences come from a human donor in good health (CMV status not recorded). Some clones in this sample may be carry-over from other donors' samples. Both conserved end residues are part of each CDR3.

J gene,V gene,CDR3 protein
TRBJ2-7,TRBV20-1,CSASSPAGGLYEQYF
TRBJ2-7,TRBV19,CASSISTFSYEQYF
TRBJ1-2,TRBV5-1,CASSLGTDYGYTF
TRBJ2-1,TRBV9,CASSETSAPYNEQFF
TRBJ1-6,TRBV4-3,CASSQDRDLTSPLHF
TRBJ1-2,TRBV27,CASSLSMGHLNYGYTF
TRBJ2-3,TRBV13,CASSGNRDRTSTDTQYF
TRBJ2-1,TRBV12-3/TRBV12-4,CASSPAGQGYNEQFF
TRBJ2-1,TRBV5-5,CASSLSRGGAVEQFF
TRBJ1-1,TRBV25-1,CASSAYGGRTEAFF